Presented here are 19 T cell receptor beta chains from one specimen sequenced in a study of T cell clonality in common variable immunodeficiency. Generated by immunoSEQ multiplex PCR, the TCRdb table keeps only in-frame clones and is missing some. This repertoire holds about 33,000 clones, and none appear only once. The sequenced sample consisted of peripheral blood mononuclear cells. All receptors come from a person aged 18 to 75 in good health.

This clone was seen a handful of times. The missing CDR3 end, 3 residues past where the read stops, is filled in from the germline J gene. The gene calls are TRBV19 and TRBJ1-6, with a tentative D call TRBD1 (5 bases). The V end was cut by 1 base, the J end by 8 bases, with 6 bases between. This CDR3 has 13 residues. CDR1 is LNHDA, CDR2 SQIVND, per germline (reference sequence). The part of the CDR3 DNA that was read is TGTGCCAGTAGTATAGGGGGGGATTCACCC. Translating gives CASSIGGDSP. The full CDR3 protein is CASSIGGDSPLHF.

Points on this clone: The read finishes 3 residues shy of the CDR3 end, and the germline J gene is used to complete it. V gene TRBV5-1 combines with J gene TRBJ2-5, with 8 nucleotides matching TRBD1. The CDR3 length is 14 residues. Per germline, CDR1 SGHRS and CDR2 YFSETQ. V lost 2 bases to trimming and J lost 5 bases; unmatched junction nucleotides: 5. CDR3 bases read: TGCGCCAGCAGCTTATCAGGGGGCCTGGAGACC. This translates into CASSLSGGLET. The full-length CDR3 reads as CASSLSGGLETQYF.

This clone has ten or more counts. The sequenced fragment ends 3 residues before the CDR3 boundary, so the rest is inferred from the germline J gene. The gene calls are TRBV6-2 or TRBV6-3 and TRBJ1-1; D is uncertain. This CDR3 is 13 amino acids long. CDR1 and CDR2 from the germline V gene are MNHEY and SVGEGT. With 7 bases removed from V and 4 bases from J, the gap between germline ends came to 13 bases. CDR3 loop: CASTYFPTTEAFF. The sequenced part of the CDR3 DNA is TGTGCCAGCACTTATTTCCCTACCACTGAA.

This clone has ten or more counts. The read falls 3 residues short of the CDR3 end, and the missing part is taken from the germline J gene. The chain joins TRBV18 to TRBJ1-5, with 7 nucleotides matching TRBD1. This CDR3 comprises 14 residues. Germline lookup yields CDR1 KGHSH and CDR2 LQKENI. The ends lost 2 bases at V and 5 bases at J; junction bases unmatched: 3. The CDR3 protein is CASSPNDRDQPQHF. The DNA read from the CDR3 is TGTGCCAGCTCACCAAATGACAGGGATCAGCCC.

This clone appeared many times. With the read ending 3 residues before the CDR3 end, the germline J gene is used to fill in that end. The chain joins TRBV6-4 to TRBJ2-2; D is unresolved. Between the trimmed V and J ends, which lost 2 bases and 3 bases, there was a span of 4 bases. Germline loops: CDR1 MRHNA, CDR2 SNTAGT. The CDR3 covers 13 residues. CDR3 bases read: TGTGCCAGCAGTGACAGGGACACCGGGGAG. Translated, it gives CASSDRDTGE. The entire CDR3 sequence reads CASSDRDTGELFF.

This clone was seen at least ten times. The CDR3 is cut off 3 residues early in the read; its end comes from the germline J gene. The chain is built from TRBV2 and TRBJ1-4; 9 bases align to TRBD1. Germline loops: CDR1 SNHLY, CDR2 FYNNEI. CDR3 size: 15 residues. Losses at the gene ends were 5 bases for V and 5 bases for J; bases not matched to a gene: 6. Partial CDR3 DNA: TGTGCCAGCAGTCAGAAGACAGGGGGAAATGAAAAA. This sequence encodes CASSQKTGGNEK. The full CDR3 is CASSQKTGGNEKLFF.

In its sample, this clone was seen a few times. The read ends 3 residues before the CDR3 terminus; that terminus is restored from the germline J gene. J is TRBJ2-2 and V is TRBV6-1; 7 bases are shared with TRBD2. Germline CDR1 and CDR2: MNHNS and SASEGT. The CDR3 sequence is 15 residues long. The CDR3 DNA, read in part, is TGTGCCAGCAGTGAAGGGGGGGGAGATTCCCGACCG. It yields the protein CASSEGGGDSRP. The full CDR3 reads CASSEGGGDSRPLFF.

This clone was seen only a few times. The CDR3 end is not reached by the read, which stops 3 residues before it; the germline J gene fills it in. The rearrangement links TRBV5-1 to TRBJ2-1; 15 bases match TRBD2. CDR3 length equals 16 residues. CDR1 and CDR2 from the germline V gene are SGHRS and YFSETQ. Trimming at V came to 4 bases and at J to 6 bases, leaving 5 bases not matched to a gene. The CDR3 sequence: CASSPWTSGRGNEQFF. Partial CDR3 DNA: TGCGCCAGCAGCCCATGGACTAGCGGGAGGGGCAATGAG.

About this clone: The read halts 3 residues ahead of the CDR3 end, with the missing end drawn from the germline J gene. This chain uses TRBV7-9 with TRBJ2-1, with TRBD2 as a possible D gene (6 bases). Germline V gives CDR1 SEHNR, CDR2 FQNEAQ (reference sequence). This CDR3 region has 14 residues. Trimming removed 5 bases at V and 6 bases at J, with 14 bases between. The CDR3 DNA, read in part, is TGTGCCAGCAGCACTGGGACTTCCCTCAATGAG. Encoded protein: CASSTGTSLNE. The CDR3 as a whole reads CASSTGTSLNEQFF. Variable domain in full (rest from reference TRBV7-9 and TRBJ2-1): DTGVSQNPRHKITKRGQNVTFRCDPISEHNRLYWYRQTLGQGPEFLTYFQNEAQLEKSRLLSDRFSAERPKGSFSTLEIQRTEQGDSAMYLCASSTGTSLNEQFFGPGTRLTVL.

This clone was detected ten times or more. The CDR3 goes on 3 residues after the read ends, and that part is filled in from the germline J gene. The rearrangement links TRBV5-6 to TRBJ1-4; 7 bases map to TRBD1. CDR3 length: 14 residues. With V trimmed by 6 bases and J by 8 bases, 10 bases remained unmatched. Germline V gives CDR1 SGHDT, CDR2 YYEEEE. CDR3 DNA, as far as it was read: TGTGCCAGCACCGGAGTACAGGGACAGGAAAAA. This sequence encodes CASTGVQGQEK. The CDR3 in full is CASTGVQGQEKLFF.

In this sample, this clone turned up many times. Read coverage stops 3 residues before the CDR3 terminus; the germline J gene supplies the remainder. The chain links TRBV5-1 to TRBJ1-1, with TRBD1 matching 7 bases. This CDR3 region has 17 residues. Germline CDR1 reads SGHRS; CDR2 reads YFSETQ. The CDR3 loop reads CASSTSGTLTGPPEAFF. The DNA read from the CDR3 is TGCGCCAGCAGCACTTCCGGTACTTTGACAGGGCCCCCCGAA.

This clone was counted a few times. The CDR3 is cut off 3 residues early in the read; its end comes from the germline J gene. J is TRBJ1-1 and V is TRBV2, with TRBD1 matching 7 bases. Germline V gene data show CDR1 as SNHLY and CDR2 as FYNNEI. The CDR3 sequence is 12 residues long. The CDR3 is CASKDRGPEAFF. The CDR3 DNA, read in part, is TGTGCCAGCAAGGATAGGGGGCCGGAA.

Concerning this clone: The missing CDR3 end, 3 residues past where the read stops, is filled in from the germline J gene. V usage is TRBV2 and J usage is TRBJ1-5; 8 bases line up with TRBD1. V dropped 6 bases and J dropped 5; count of bases not matched to a gene: 0. Germline assignment: CDR1 SNHLY and CDR2 FYNNEI. The CDR3 has 12 residues. The chain's CDR3 is CASRTGDQPQHF. Partial CDR3 DNA: TGTGCCAGCAGGACAGGGGATCAGCCC.

This clone was counted ten times or more. The read ends 3 residues early relative to the CDR3; the germline J gene fills the gap. The chain carries TRBV19 and TRBJ2-7; possible D gene TRBD1, 6 bases. This CDR3 has 18 amino acids. Germline CDR1 is LNHDA and CDR2 is SQIVND (reference sequence). V dropped 5 bases and J dropped 3 bases, with 26 bases sitting between them. The sequenced CDR3 bases are TGTGCCAGTAGTCCACAGACAGGTCTCCGAGGGAGCGTCTACGAG. The encoded protein is CASSPQTGLRGSVYE. The full CDR3 protein is CASSPQTGLRGSVYEQYF.

This clone was counted at least ten times. The read ends 3 residues early relative to the CDR3; the germline J gene fills the gap. V gene TRBV5-1 combines with J gene TRBJ2-7, with TRBD2 as a possible D gene (6 bases). The V end lost 5 bases, the J end lost 0 bases, and 15 bases lay between the germline ends. Germline CDR1 reads SGHRS; CDR2 reads YFSETQ. The CDR3 runs 15 residues. The CDR3 bases that were read are TGCGCCAGCAGGAGGGGCGGGGAAGGCTCCTACGAG. Protein: CASRRGGEGSYE. The whole CDR3 sequence reads CASRRGGEGSYEQYF.

This clone has at least ten counts. One end of the junction does not line up with germline, which may come from a read error. The read halts 3 residues ahead of the CDR3 end, with the missing end drawn from the germline J gene. J is TRBJ1-6 and V is TRBV13; the match to TRBD1 covers 8 bases. The length of the CDR3 is 14 residues. CDR1 and CDR2 from the germline V gene are PRHDT and FYEKMQ (reference sequence). The CDR3 sequence is CASRLGQGSSPLHF. Partial CDR3 DNA: TGTGCCAGCAGGTTAGGACAGGGAAGTTCACCC.

The sequenced CDR3 bases are TGTGCCAGCAGCCCCGGGACAGTCCTCAATCAGCCC. Encoded protein: CASSPGTVLNQP. The whole CDR3 protein reads CASSPGTVLNQPQHF. J is TRBJ1-5 and V is TRBV5-8; 7 nucleotides agree with TRBD1. The read finishes 3 residues shy of the CDR3 end, and the germline J gene is used to complete it. V shed 4 bases and J 3 bases; nucleotides not matched to a gene: 7. Looked up from germline, CDR1 is SGHTS and CDR2 is YDEGEE. CDR3 length: 15 residues.

This clone showed up many times. The read terminates 3 residues before the CDR3 end, so the remaining end is supplied by the germline J gene. The gene calls are TRBV27 and TRBJ1-2; 7 nucleotides align to TRBD1. The CDR3 runs 14 residues. Germline V CDR1 and CDR2: MNHEY, SMNVEV (reference sequence). V was clipped by 3 bases and J by 3 bases; unmatched bases: 4. The DNA read from the CDR3 is TGTGCCAGCAGTTTCTCAGGGGGAGACTATGGC. The encoded protein is CASSFSGGDYG. The entire CDR3 protein is CASSFSGGDYGYTF.

This clone was counted only a few times. From the germline J gene comes the end of the CDR3, since the read stops 3 residues before it. J is TRBJ1-2 and V is TRBV11-3; D uncertain. V lost 6 bases to trimming and J lost 3 bases, with 11 bases between them. The CDR3 length is 13 residues. CDR1 is SGHNT and CDR2 is YENEEA in the germline V gene. The CDR3 sequence is CASSLGADYGYTF. The DNA read from the CDR3 is TGTGCCAGCAGTCTAGGCGCGGACTATGGC. The full variable domain, with the rest looked up from reference TRBV11-3 and TRBJ1-2, is EAGVVQSPRYKIIEKKQPVAFWCNPISGHNTLYWYLQNLGQGPELLIRYENEEAVDDSQLPKDRFSAERLKGVDSTLKIQPAELGDSAVYLCASSLGADYGYTFGSGTRLTVV.